This T cell receptor (beta chain) was identified during a study of Ad26.COV2.S vaccination and SARS-CoV-2 variants. Across the study: Intramuscular Ad26.COV2.S at 5x10^10 or 1x10^11 viral particles.

Germline CDR1 and CDR2: SSHAT and FNYEAQ (reference sequence). This CDR3 has 16 amino acids. This clone was picked up a small number of times. The germline gene is not matched at one end of the junction; a read error may be the cause. Assay: immunoSEQ multiplex PCR; the TCRdb copy retains only in-frame clones and omits some. Found here are about 440,000 clones, roughly 87% of them singletons; the top ten hold roughly 3.9%. The treatment: roughly 18 received Ad26.COV2.S at low or high dose, single or two shots; 5 received placebo; per-sample allocation not given. All samples were drawn on day 63, counting from the first vaccine or placebo injection.

The clonotype originates from a person aged 18-65 years who received the Ad26.COV2.S COVID-19 vaccine or a placebo. The sequenced sample was peripheral blood, obtained in a trial of Ad26.COV2.S vaccine versus placebo. The chain uses TRBV7-7 and TRBJ2-2, with D possibly being TRBD1 (6 bases). CDR3 coding DNA: TGTGCTAGCAGCCACAGGGCAAGTACGAACACCGGGGAGCTGTTTTTT. It translates to CASSHRASTNTGELFF.